Listed below are T cell receptor beta chains from one sample, sequenced in a study of blood T cell repertoires in COVID-19. The table came from immunoSEQ multiplex PCR; TCRdb's copy has only in-frame clones and leaves some out. The sample contains 200,000 to 300,000 clones, around four fifths of which appear only once. Sequenced sample: peripheral blood. The receptors come from a woman aged 55-70 years with active or convalescent COVID-19. Both conserved end residues are trimmed from each CDR3. Fields, in order: V gene, J gene, D gene, CDR3 protein. The D gene is left open where the match is weak.

TRBV7-9	TRBJ1-1	.	ASSLASENTEAF
TRBV7-9	TRBJ2-3	TRBD2	ASSPRGAGGQVVTQY
TRBV2	TRBJ2-1	.	ASSLVQGGNEQF
TRBV5-1	TRBJ2-7	.	ASSLEGGGHEQY
TRBV18	TRBJ2-7	TRBD1	ASSPGTGGVYEQY
TRBV19	TRBJ2-4	.	ASTPRLTATSKNIQY
TRBV9	TRBJ2-2	TRBD2	ASTPERGYLGGELF
TRBV29-1	TRBJ2-1	TRBD2	SVELASGRGDEQF
TRBV14	TRBJ2-1	TRBD2	ASSPYSGRMYNEQF
TRBV5-4	TRBJ2-1	.	ASSSLAEFNEQF
TRBV19	TRBJ1-4	.	ASSIGRSDEKLF
TRBV6-5	TRBJ1-3	.	ASKAANTIY
TRBV3-1/TRBV3-2	TRBJ2-1	.	ASSPMGGANNEQF
TRBV3-1/TRBV3-2	TRBJ1-2	.	ASYTFAGYT
TRBV11-1	TRBJ2-1	.	ASSSGGLDNEQF
TRBV5-1	TRBJ1-2	TRBD1	ASSLPGQNYGYT
TRBV7-8	TRBJ2-2	TRBD2	ASSSSGAGELF
TRBV23-1	TRBJ1-1	.	ASHHPGGATEAF
TRBV4-1	TRBJ1-6	.	ASSQDRGGRVNSPLH
TRBV5-1	TRBJ2-1	.	ASSWGSSVNEQF
TRBV5-4	TRBJ1-3	.	ASSRVGAGNTIY
TRBV5-5	TRBJ2-3	TRBD2	ASSLFLAATDTQY
TRBV5-1	TRBJ2-1	TRBD2	ASSSLLAGANEQF
TRBV4-1	TRBJ2-1	.	ASSQDHSYNEQF
TRBV14	TRBJ2-2	.	ASSQEGGAGELF
TRBV13	TRBJ1-1	.	ASSPSGNTEAF
TRBV6-6	TRBJ1-1	.	ASLTDSRLEAF
TRBV19	TRBJ2-5	TRBD2	ASSLGLAVQETQY
TRBV28	TRBJ1-4	.	ASSLSRGTNEKLF
TRBV6-6	TRBJ2-2	TRBD2	ASRLAGGRGGELF
TRBV5-4	TRBJ1-6	TRBD1	ASSVNRGSYSPLH
TRBV5-1	TRBJ1-3	.	ASSAWGQSSGNTIY
TRBV18	TRBJ1-2	.	ASSLNPDTQNYGYT
TRBV5-1	TRBJ2-7	TRBD2	ASSHTSAYEQY
TRBV2	TRBJ1-1	.	ASYREGTEAF
TRBV7-2	TRBJ2-1	.	ASSPSRSRGEQF
TRBV9	TRBJ1-1	.	ASSVDGGLYTEAF
TRBV5-3	TRBJ2-6	.	ARSLISTSGANVLT
TRBV19	TRBJ2-2	.	ASSIDRWDITGELF
TRBV2	TRBJ2-3	.	ASSEGGASTDTQY
TRBV11-1	TRBJ2-2	.	ASGPQGRAGELF
TRBV4-1	TRBJ2-2	.	ASSQAPVGTGELF
TRBV11-3	TRBJ2-1	.	ASSLGPSAQQF
TRBV19	TRBJ2-1	TRBD2	ASSSGTSGGASYNEQF
TRBV20-1	TRBJ1-1	.	SASSGVTEAF
TRBV2	TRBJ1-2	.	ASSVEGDYGYT
TRBV11-1	TRBJ1-4	.	ASSFGRDEKLF
TRBV19	TRBJ2-4	TRBD1	ASSIGGTAKNIQY
TRBV5-4	TRBJ2-1	TRBD2	ASSFGRSGGYNEQF
TRBV29-1	TRBJ1-1	.	SGGGGGTEAF
TRBV14	TRBJ1-6	.	ASSPRTPYNSPLH
TRBV6-5	TRBJ2-3	.	ASSTDREGPDTQY
TRBV11-3	TRBJ2-5	.	ASRLQGDETQY